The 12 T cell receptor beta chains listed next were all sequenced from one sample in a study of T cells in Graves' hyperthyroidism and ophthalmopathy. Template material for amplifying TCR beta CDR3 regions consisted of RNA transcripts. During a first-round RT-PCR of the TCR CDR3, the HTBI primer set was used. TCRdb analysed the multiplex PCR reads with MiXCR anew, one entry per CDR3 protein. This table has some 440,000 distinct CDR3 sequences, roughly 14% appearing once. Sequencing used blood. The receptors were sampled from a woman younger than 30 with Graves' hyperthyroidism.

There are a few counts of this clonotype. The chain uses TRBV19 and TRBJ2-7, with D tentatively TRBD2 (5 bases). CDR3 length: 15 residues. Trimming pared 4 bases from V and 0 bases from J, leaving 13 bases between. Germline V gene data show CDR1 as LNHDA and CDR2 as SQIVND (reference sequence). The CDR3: CASSTLWGASYEQYF. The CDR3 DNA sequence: TGTGCCAGTAGTACTTTATGGGGAGCCTCCTACGAGCAGTACTTC.

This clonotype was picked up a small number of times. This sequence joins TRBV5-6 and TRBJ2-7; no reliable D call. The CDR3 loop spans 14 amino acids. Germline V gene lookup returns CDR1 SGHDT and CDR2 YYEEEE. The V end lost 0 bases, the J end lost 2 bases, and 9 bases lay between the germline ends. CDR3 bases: TGTGCCAGCAGCTTGGCCCCCCAAACCTACGAGCAGTACTTC. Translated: CASSLAPQTYEQYF.

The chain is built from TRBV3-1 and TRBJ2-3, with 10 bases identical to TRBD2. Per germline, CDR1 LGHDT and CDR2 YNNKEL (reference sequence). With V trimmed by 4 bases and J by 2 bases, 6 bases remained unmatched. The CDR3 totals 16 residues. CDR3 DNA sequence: TGTGCCAGCAGCCCCAGAGCGGGGGGGCCCACAGATACGCAGTATTTT. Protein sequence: CASSPRAGGPTDTQYF.

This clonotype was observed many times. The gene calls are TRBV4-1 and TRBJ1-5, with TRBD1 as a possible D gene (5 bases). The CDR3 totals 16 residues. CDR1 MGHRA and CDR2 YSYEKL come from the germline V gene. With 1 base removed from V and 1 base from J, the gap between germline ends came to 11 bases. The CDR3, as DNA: TGCGCCAGCAGCCAAGGTCGCGGGGGGAGCAATCAGCCCCAGCATTTT. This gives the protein CASSQGRGGSNQPQHF.

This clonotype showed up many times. The CDR3 loop is CASSPRWDSNNSPLHF. CDR3 DNA: TGTGCCAGCAGCCCCAGGTGGGACAGCAATAATTCACCCCTCCACTTT. V gene TRBV7-9 combines with J gene TRBJ1-6; 7 bases align to TRBD1. The J segment lost 5 bases and the V segment lost 5 bases, leaving 9 bases of the junction unmatched. Germline-derived CDR1 and CDR2 are SEHNR and FQNEAQ (reference sequence). This CDR3 has 16 amino acids.

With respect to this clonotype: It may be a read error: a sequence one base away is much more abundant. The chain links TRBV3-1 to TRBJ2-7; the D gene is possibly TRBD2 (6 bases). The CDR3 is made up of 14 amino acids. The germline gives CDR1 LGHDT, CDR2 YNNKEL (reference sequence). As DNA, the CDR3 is TGTGCCTGCAGCGAGGGGCCCGGACTACGCGAGCAGTACTTC. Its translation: CACSEGPGLREQYF.

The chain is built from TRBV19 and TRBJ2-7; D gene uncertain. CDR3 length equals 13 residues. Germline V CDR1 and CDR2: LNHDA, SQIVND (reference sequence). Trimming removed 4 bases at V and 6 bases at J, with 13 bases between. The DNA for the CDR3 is TGTGCCAGTAGTAAAACGGCAGGACGCGAGCAGTACTTC. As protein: CASSKTAGREQYF. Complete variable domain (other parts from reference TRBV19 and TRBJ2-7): DGGITQSPKYLFRKEGQNVTLSCEQNLNHDAMYWYRQDPGQGLRLIYYSQIVNDFQKGDIAEGYSVSREKKESFPLTVTSAQKNPTAFYLCASSKTAGREQYFGPGTRLTVT.

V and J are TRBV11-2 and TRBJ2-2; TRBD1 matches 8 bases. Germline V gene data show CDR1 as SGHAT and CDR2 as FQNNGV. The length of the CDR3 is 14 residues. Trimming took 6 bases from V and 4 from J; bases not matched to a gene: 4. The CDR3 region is CASSSDRVTGELFF. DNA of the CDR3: TGTGCCAGCAGTTCGGACAGGGTCACCGGGGAGCTGTTTTTT.

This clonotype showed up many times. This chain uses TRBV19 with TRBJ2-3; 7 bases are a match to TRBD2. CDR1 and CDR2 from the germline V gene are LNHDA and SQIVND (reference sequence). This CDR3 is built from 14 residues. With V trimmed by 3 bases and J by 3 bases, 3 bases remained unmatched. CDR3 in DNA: TGTGCCAGTAGTATCCCGGGGGGAACAGATACGCAGTATTTT. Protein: CASSIPGGTDTQYF.

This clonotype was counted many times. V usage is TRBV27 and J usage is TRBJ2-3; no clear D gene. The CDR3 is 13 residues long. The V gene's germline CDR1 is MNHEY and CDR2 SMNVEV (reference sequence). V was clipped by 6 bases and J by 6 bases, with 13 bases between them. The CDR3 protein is CASRSHARDTQYF. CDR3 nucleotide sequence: TGTGCCAGCAGAAGCCACGCAAGGGATACGCAGTATTTT.

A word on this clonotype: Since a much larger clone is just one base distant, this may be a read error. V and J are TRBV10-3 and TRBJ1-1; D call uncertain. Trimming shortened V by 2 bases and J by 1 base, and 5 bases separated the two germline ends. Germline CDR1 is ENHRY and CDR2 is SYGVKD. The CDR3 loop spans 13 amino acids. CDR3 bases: TGTGCCATCAGTGAGACGAGGAACACTGAAGCTTTCTTT. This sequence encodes CAISETRNTEAFF.

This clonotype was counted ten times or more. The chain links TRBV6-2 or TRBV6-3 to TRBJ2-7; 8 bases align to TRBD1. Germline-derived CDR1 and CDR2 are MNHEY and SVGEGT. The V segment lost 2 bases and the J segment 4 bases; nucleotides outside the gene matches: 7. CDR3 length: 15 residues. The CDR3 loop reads CASSYGPGGSYEQYF. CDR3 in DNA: TGTGCCAGCAGTTACGGCCCAGGGGGCTCTTACGAGCAGTACTTC.